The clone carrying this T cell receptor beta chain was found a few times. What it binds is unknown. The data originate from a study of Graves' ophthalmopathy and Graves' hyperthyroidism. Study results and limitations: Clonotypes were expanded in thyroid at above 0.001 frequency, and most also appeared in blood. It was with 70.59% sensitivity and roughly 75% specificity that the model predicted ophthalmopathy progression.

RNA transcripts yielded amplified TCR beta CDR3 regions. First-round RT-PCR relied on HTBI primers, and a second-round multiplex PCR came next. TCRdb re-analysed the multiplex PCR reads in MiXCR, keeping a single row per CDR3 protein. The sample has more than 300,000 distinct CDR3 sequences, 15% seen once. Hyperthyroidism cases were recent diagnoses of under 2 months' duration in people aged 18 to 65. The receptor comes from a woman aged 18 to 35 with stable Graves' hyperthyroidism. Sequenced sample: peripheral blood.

The DNA of the CDR3 is TGTGCCAGCAAAAACGACAGGGAGACTGAAGCTTTCTTT. This codes for CASKNDRETEAFF. The V call is TRBV12-3 or TRBV12-4, the J call TRBJ1-1, with 7 bases that match TRBD1. With V trimmed by 7 bases and J by 5 bases, 7 bases remained unmatched. The CDR3 covers 13 residues.